Listed below are T cell receptor beta chains from one sample, sequenced in a study of long-term antiretroviral therapy in people with HIV. Profiled with immunoSEQ multiplex PCR; TCRdb holds only in-frame clones, not every one. The data show approximately 30,000 clones, roughly 98% seen once. Sequences were derived from unsorted PBMCs, sampled 7.6 years after starting antiretroviral therapy. These receptors were taken from a man aged 25-45 years with HIV. Both conserved end residues are part of each CDR3. Each record gives: clone size, V gene, J gene, D gene, CDR3 DNA, CDR3 protein. The D gene is left open where the match is weak. Not every row has a clone size; where given, it reads once, few, many or a size class.

>.|TRBV4-2|TRBJ2-7|.
TGTGCCAGCAGCCATGTGGGTAGCAACGAGCAGTACTTC
CASSHVGSNEQYF
>.|TRBV7-9|TRBJ1-2|TRBD1
TGTGCCAGCAGCTTAGAGAACAGGGGAGGTAATGGCTACACCTTC
CASSLENRGGNGYTF
>once|TRBV30|TRBJ2-7|TRBD1
TGTGCCTGGGATACCGGGACAGGGGGCTACGAGCAGTACTTC
CAWDTGTGGYEQYF
>.|TRBV7-8|TRBJ2-1|.
TGTGCCAGCAGCTTAGCGTCCAGCGAGTTCTTC
CASSLASSEFF
>.|TRBV2|TRBJ2-5|TRBD2
TGTGCCAGCAGTGATGGTGGGGGGGGGCAAGAGACCCAGTACTTC
CASSDGGGGQETQYF
>.|TRBV4-2|TRBJ2-5|.
TGTGCCAGCAGCCAAGCGAGGGGGGCCGGGGAGACCCAGTACTTC
CASSQARGAGETQYF
>.|TRBV5-1|TRBJ1-2|TRBD1
TGCGCCAGCAGCATGGGACAGGGAGAGGGCTACACCTTC
CASSMGQGEGYTF
>.|TRBV18|TRBJ1-4|.
TGTGCCAGCTCACCCACCACTAATGAAAAACTGTTTTTT
CASSPTTNEKLFF
>.|TRBV7-3|TRBJ2-7|.
TGTGCCAGCAGCCGGGACCCGTTGGGGGAGCAGTACTTC
CASSRDPLGEQYF
>.|TRBV7-8|TRBJ2-7|TRBD2
TGTGCCAGCAGCCCCACGACTAGCTCCCCTTACGAGCAGTACTTC
CASSPTTSSPYEQYF
>.|TRBV27|TRBJ1-1|TRBD1
TGTGCCAGCAGCGCCGACTGGACAGGGCCTGAAGCTTTCTTT
CASSADWTGPEAFF
>.|TRBV19|TRBJ2-7|TRBD1
TGTGCCAGTAGTGCAGCACAGGGGAACTACGAGCAGTACTTC
CASSAAQGNYEQYF
>.|TRBV9|TRBJ1-4|.
TGTGCCAGCAGCGTGCGGCCAGGGAGCGAAAAACTGTTTTTT
CASSVRPGSEKLFF
>.|TRBV30|TRBJ2-1|.
TGTGCCCTTCTGGATTTGGGGACGGTTTACAATGAGCAGTTCTTC
CALLDLGTVYNEQFF
>.|TRBV27|TRBJ1-5|TRBD1
TGTGCCAGCAGTTCATGGGGGGACAGGGGGGGAAAATTACGAAATCAGCCCCAGCATTTT
CASSSWGDRGGKLRNQPQHF
>.|TRBV7-8|TRBJ2-7|.
TGTGCCAGCAGCTTAAGCAGGGCTCATTCCTACGAGCAGTACTTC
CASSLSRAHSYEQYF
>.|TRBV5-1|TRBJ1-1|.
TGCGCCAGCAGAGAAGGCATGAACACTGAAGCTTTCTTT
CASREGMNTEAFF
>.|TRBV10-3|TRBJ2-7|TRBD1
TGTGCCATCAGTGAGTCGGGACAGCTCATCAAGCAGTACTTC
CAISESGQLIKQYF
>.|TRBV13|TRBJ2-5|.
TGTGCCAGCAGCTTCCCAGGGGTTACGACCCAGTACTTC
CASSFPGVTTQYF
>.|TRBV5-6|TRBJ2-1|.
TGTGCCAGCAGCATCGACACCCTTGGGAGCAATGAGCAGTTCTTC
CASSIDTLGSNEQFF